These 7 T cell receptor beta chains share one sample of origin, sequenced in a study of naive and memory T cell subsets. The SP2 primer and nested alpha and beta constant region primers amplified ligated cDNA in four rounds. TCRdb re-called the UMI-ligation and nested PCR reads with MiXCR, one entry per CDR3 protein. The data hold some 40,000 distinct CDR3 sequences, with approximately 11% observed a single time. Stated treatment: skin biopsy from PPD injection site in Mantoux-positive individual. TCR cDNA received a 3' ligated oligonucleotide that carried a UMI. Specimen: skin, collected from a tuberculin skin test site. The receptors derive from an adult in good health.

V and J are TRBV29-1 and TRBJ1-3; D not resolved. Per germline, CDR1 SQVTM and CDR2 ANQGSEA. The CDR3 covers 14 residues. V dropped 0 bases and J dropped 4 bases, with 10 bases sitting between them. CDR3 coding DNA: TGCAGCGTTGAAGAATGGGGTTCCGGAAACACCATATATTTT. Translation: CSVEEWGSGNTIYF.

The chain recombines TRBV7-3 with TRBJ2-3; D might be TRBD1 (5 bases). Germline V gene sequence: CDR1 SGHTA, CDR2 FQGTGA. The CDR3 runs to 13 residues. The V end lost 5 bases, the J end lost 6 bases, and 12 bases lay between the germline ends. In DNA, the CDR3 is TGTGCCAGCAGCCCGTCCAGGGCGGATACGCAGTATTTT. This translates into CASSPSRADTQYF.

In the case of this clonotype: The conserved closing phenylalanine or tryptophan is absent in this CDR3, likely reflecting a read error. V usage is TRBV7-8 and J usage is TRBJ2-6, with D uncertain. Trimming cost V 0 bases and J 0 bases, with 9 bases left between them. Germline V lookup: CDR1 SGHVS, CDR2 FQNEAQ. This CDR3 has 17 amino acids. The CDR3 is CASSLAGGSSGANVLTS. CDR3 nucleotide sequence: TGTGCCAGCAGCTTAGCGGGTGGTAGCTCTGGGGCCAACGTCCTGACTTCC.

Ten or more counts support this clonotype. This rearrangement joins TRBV3-1 to TRBJ2-4; 8 nucleotides align to TRBD1. Per the germline V gene, CDR1 is LGHDT and CDR2 is YNNKEL (reference sequence). This CDR3 spans 16 amino acids. With V trimmed by 4 bases and J by 1 base, 6 bases remained unmatched. This chain's CDR3 is CASSPWTGQAKNIQYF. The DNA for the CDR3 is TGTGCCAGCAGCCCATGGACAGGGCAGGCCAAAAACATTCAGTACTTC.

This clonotype was seen at least ten times. This rearrangement joins TRBV12-3 or TRBV12-4 to TRBJ2-7; 8 bases match TRBD1. With V trimmed by 6 bases and J by 6 bases, 10 bases remained unmatched. CDR3 size: 14 residues. The CDR3 coding sequence is TGTGCCAGCAGGAAAGGACAGGGATCGGCCGAGCAGTACTTC. Translating it yields CASRKGQGSAEQYF.

This clonotype was recorded many times. The chain combines TRBV27 with TRBJ2-3, with D possibly matching TRBD2 (6 bases). The V and J ends lost 5 bases and 2 bases respectively, with 11 bases between them. The CDR3 totals 14 residues. The V gene's germline CDR1 is MNHEY and CDR2 SMNVEV (reference sequence). The CDR3 loop reads CASSARDSTDTQYF. In DNA, the CDR3 is TGTGCCAGCAGTGCCCGGGACTCCACAGATACGCAGTATTTT.

This clonotype was counted ten times or more. The rearrangement joins TRBV7-2 to TRBJ2-1; D unresolved. The germline V gene has CDR1 SGHTA and CDR2 FQGNSA. The CDR3 totals 16 residues. The V and J ends lost 1 base and 0 bases respectively, with 10 bases between them. The CDR3 region is CASSLVGVGSYNEQFF. CDR3 nucleotide sequence: TGTGCCAGCAGCTTAGTTGGGGTTGGCTCCTACAATGAGCAGTTCTTC.